The 30 T cell receptor beta chains in this list originate from one sample, sequenced in a study of shared clonotypes between healthy human individuals. The method was immunoSEQ multiplex PCR; TCRdb's version includes in-frame clones alone and lacks a portion of them. The sample consists of 1.5 million to 1.9 million clones, 98% of them appearing once. Input material: naive CD4+ T cells sorted from blood. Subset given: CD45RA+ positively selected. Source of these receptors: a man aged 25-45 years in good health.

The V gene is TRBV7-6, the J gene TRBJ1-3, with D unresolved. Germline CDR1 SGHVS, CDR2 FNYEAQ. This CDR3 is 17 amino acids long. V was trimmed by 2 bases and J by 3 bases, leaving 17 bases between them. The CDR3 sequence is CASSLLGRLALGNTIYF. CDR3 nucleotides: TGTGCCAGCAGCTTATTAGGGAGGCTAGCCCTTGGAAACACCATATATTTT.

The chain joins TRBV18 to TRBJ2-7; 7 bases agree with TRBD2. Germline CDR1 KGHSH, CDR2 LQKENI. J lost 3 bases, V lost 3 bases, and 5 bases had no gene match. This CDR3 is 14 amino acids long. CDR3 loop: CASSPERDLYEQYF. The CDR3 DNA sequence: TGTGCCAGCTCACCGGAGCGGGATCTCTACGAGCAGTACTTC.

The chain joins TRBV10-2 to TRBJ1-2; 9 bases map to TRBD1. Per germline, CDR1 WSHSY and CDR2 SAAADI. CDR3 length equals 15 residues. Trimming took 7 bases from V and 2 from J; bases not matched to a gene: 8. CDR3 in amino acids: CASMDRGLGNYGYTF. The DNA of the CDR3 is TGCGCCAGCATGGACAGGGGCCTCGGGAACTATGGCTACACCTTC.

The chain carries TRBV2 and TRBJ2-5; possible D gene TRBD2, 6 bases. Germline CDR1 SNHLY, CDR2 FYNNEI. This CDR3 comprises 13 residues. With 6 bases removed from V and 2 bases from J, the gap between germline ends came to 10 bases. The CDR3 bases are TGTGCCAGCAGACCCGGGACTCAAGAGACCCAGTACTTC. This gives the protein CASRPGTQETQYF. Complete variable domain (other parts from reference TRBV2 and TRBJ2-5): EPEVTQTPSHQVTQMGQEVILRCVPISNHLYFYWYRQILGQKVEFLVSFYNNEISEKSEIFDDQFSVERPDGSNFTLKIRSTKLEDSAMYFCASRPGTQETQYFGPGTRLLVL.

The chain uses TRBV23-1 and TRBJ1-1, with TRBD1 matching 9 bases. TRBV23-1 is designated an ORF whose function remains uncertain. This CDR3 comprises 17 residues. Trimming at V came to 2 bases and at J to 8 bases, leaving 15 bases not matched to a gene. The CDR3 DNA sequence: TGCGCCAGCAGTCAAAAGATCAGGGACAGGGTAGTGGTCGAAGCTTTCTTT. Protein: CASSQKIRDRVVVEAFF.

The chain carries TRBV5-1 and TRBJ2-3; 7 bases line up with TRBD2. V lost 7 bases and J lost 5; bases outside the gene matches: 4. The CDR3 has 12 residues. CDR1 and CDR2 from the germline V gene are SGHRS and YFSETQ. The CDR3 sequence is CASLTGGDTQYF. The CDR3 bases are TGCGCCAGCCTAACGGGGGGAGATACGCAGTATTTT. The variable domain in full, with the rest retrieved from reference TRBV5-1 and TRBJ2-3, is KAGVTQTPRYLIKTRGQQVTLSCSPISGHRSVSWYQQTPGQGLQFLFEYFSETQRNKGNFPGRFSGRQFSNSRSEMNVSTLELGDSALYLCASLTGGDTQYFGPGTRLTVL.

The rearrangement joins TRBV2 to TRBJ1-1; D unresolved. Germline CDR1 is SNHLY and CDR2 is FYNNEI. With 7 bases removed from V and 0 bases from J, the gap between germline ends came to 9 bases. This CDR3 has 13 residues. The CDR3 here is CASKNDLNTEAFF. CDR3 coding DNA: TGTGCCAGCAAAAACGACCTGAACACTGAAGCTTTCTTT.

For this clone: Other DNA sequences in this sample translate to the same CDR3. CDR3 amino acids: CASSVGRGGEQYF. The CDR3 DNA is TGTGCCAGCAGCGTAGGCAGGGGCGGGGAGCAGTACTTC. This chain joins TRBV9 and TRBJ2-7; D perhaps matches TRBD1 (6 bases). The V end was cut by 0 bases, the J end by 7 bases, with 11 bases between. The CDR3 loop spans 13 amino acids. Germline loops: CDR1 SGDLS, CDR2 YYNGEE.

This chain joins TRBV30 and TRBJ2-7; D perhaps matches TRBD2 (6 bases). Trimming took 7 bases from V and 7 from J, leaving 17 bases between them. CDR3 length equals 12 residues. Per the germline V gene, CDR1 is GTSNPN and CDR2 is SVGIG (reference sequence). The CDR3 nucleotides are TGTGCCTTGGACTCCGGGGCGGGGGAGCAGTACTTC. Residues: CALDSGAGEQYF.

The chain is built from TRBV6-6 and TRBJ2-3; 10 nucleotides line up with TRBD2. The CDR3 has 16 amino acids. CDR1 is MNHNY and CDR2 is SVGAGI in the germline V gene (reference sequence). With V trimmed by 4 bases and J by 3 bases, 7 bases remained unmatched. Here the CDR3 reads CASSLIAGGGTDTQYF. The CDR3 region has the DNA TGTGCCAGCAGTTTAATAGCGGGAGGCGGTACAGATACGCAGTATTTT.

The chain is built from TRBV5-8 and TRBJ2-3, with D hard to call. V was trimmed by 9 bases and J by 2 bases, leaving 16 bases between them. CDR1 and CDR2 from the germline V gene are SGHTS and YDEGEE. The CDR3 loop spans 14 amino acids. The CDR3 is CAIKQEYNTDTQYF. DNA for the CDR3: TGTGCCATCAAGCAGGAGTACAACACAGATACGCAGTATTTT.

V and J are TRBV6-6 and TRBJ2-7; the D gene is possibly TRBD1 (6 bases). Deletions cut 6 bases from V and 0 bases from J, with 9 bases between. CDR1 is MNHNY and CDR2 is SVGAGI in the germline V gene (reference sequence). This CDR3 is 13 amino acids long. The DNA of the CDR3 is TGTGCCAGCAGAACAGGGAACTCCTACGAGCAGTACTTC. Translation: CASRTGNSYEQYF.

The genes are TRBV2 and TRBJ2-1; TRBD2 matches 14 bases. Germline V lookup: CDR1 SNHLY, CDR2 FYNNEI. This CDR3 is 18 amino acids long. V gave up 6 bases and J gave up 2 bases; unmatched junction bases: 9. CDR3 amino acids: CASRTGTSGSLTYNEQFF. DNA of the CDR3: TGTGCCAGCAGAACCGGGACTAGCGGGAGTCTGACCTACAATGAGCAGTTCTTC.

The gene calls are TRBV2 and TRBJ1-4, with D possibly TRBD1 on 6 matching bases. The V gene's germline CDR1 is SNHLY and CDR2 FYNNEI. V was trimmed by 7 bases and J by 0 bases, leaving 15 bases between them. The CDR3 runs to 16 residues. The CDR3, as DNA: TGTGCCAGCAAAGGACAGACCACTGCAACTAATGAAAAACTGTTTTTT. Protein: CASKGQTTATNEKLFF.

This chain connects TRBV29-1 to TRBJ1-1; D gene unclear. Germline lookup yields CDR1 SQVTM and CDR2 ANQGSEA. V was shortened by 0 bases and J by 10 bases, with 18 bases between the two germline ends. The CDR3 totals 14 residues. The CDR3 DNA follows: TGCAGCGTTGAAGATCACAGCCCCCTGGAAGGAGCTTTCTTT. It translates to CSVEDHSPLEGAFF.

The rearrangement joins TRBV28 to TRBJ1-2; D gene unclear. From germline, CDR1 is MDHEN and CDR2 SYDVKM. The CDR3 loop spans 16 amino acids. V dropped 4 bases and J dropped 3 bases, with 18 bases sitting between them. The CDR3 region has the DNA TGTGCCAGCAGTTCACGCTTCGTGGAGCAGGACTATGGCTACACCTTC. It codes for CASSSRFVEQDYGYTF.

The V gene is TRBV19, the J gene TRBJ1-2; 7 nucleotides agree with TRBD1. Losses at the gene ends were 5 bases for V and 1 base for J; bases not matched to a gene: 13. Germline CDR1 LNHDA, CDR2 SQIVND (reference sequence). The CDR3 is 17 amino acids. In DNA form, the CDR3 reads TGTGCCAGTAGTTCGCGACAGGGAATCGTGGTTAACTATGGCTACACCTTC. Protein: CASSSRQGIVVNYGYTF.

The chain employs TRBV10-3 and TRBJ2-2, with D perhaps matching TRBD1 (6 bases). With 0 bases removed from V and 4 bases from J, the gap between germline ends came to 9 bases. The CDR3 extends over 15 amino acids. The germline gives CDR1 ENHRY, CDR2 SYGVKD. The CDR3 sequence is CAISESGQTTGELFF. CDR3 DNA sequence: TGTGCCATCAGTGAGTCCGGACAGACCACCGGGGAGCTGTTTTTT.

The V call is TRBV18, the J call TRBJ2-7; D possibly corresponds to TRBD1 (5 bases). V was shortened by 2 bases and J by 0 bases, with 8 bases between the two germline ends. In germline, CDR1 is KGHSH, CDR2 LQKENI. The CDR3 covers 14 residues. In DNA, the CDR3 is TGTGCCAGCTCACCAAGACAGTTCTCCTACGAGCAGTACTTC. It encodes CASSPRQFSYEQYF.

With respect to this clone: Additional DNA sequences in this sample encode the identical CDR3. V is TRBV18 and J is TRBJ2-7; D gene ambiguous. The CDR3 sequence is 14 residues long. Germline V lookup: CDR1 KGHSH, CDR2 LQKENI. The V end lost 2 bases, the J end lost 6 bases, and 14 bases lay between the germline ends. DNA for the CDR3: TGTGCCAGCTCACCATTGGGTCGCGGTGGCGAGCAGTACTTC. Translation: CASSPLGRGGEQYF. The variable domain in full, with the rest retrieved from reference TRBV18 and TRBJ2-7, is NAGVMQNPRHLVRRRGQEARLRCSPMKGHSHVYWYRQLPEEGLKFMVYLQKENIIDESGMPKERFSAEFPKEGPSILRIQQVVRGDSAAYFCASSPLGRGGEQYFGPGTRLTVT.

The chain links TRBV7-9 to TRBJ2-5; 7 nucleotides align to TRBD2. The germline V gene has CDR1 SEHNR and CDR2 FQNEAQ (reference sequence). V lost 4 bases, J lost 5 bases, and 10 bases stayed unmatched. The CDR3 is made up of 15 amino acids. The CDR3 reads CASSYRFSGSETQYF. As DNA, the CDR3 is TGTGCCAGCAGCTACCGTTTTAGCGGGTCGGAGACCCAGTACTTC.

The DNA for the CDR3 is TGTGCCAGCAGGACAGGTGGTGGAAACACCATATATTTT. Residues: CASRTGGGNTIYF. V is TRBV7-9 and J is TRBJ1-3; D is perhaps TRBD1 (6 bases). Trimming stripped 6 bases from V and 3 bases from J, with 9 bases between. Germline V gene sequence: CDR1 SEHNR, CDR2 FQNEAQ (reference sequence). CDR3 size: 13 residues.

The genes are TRBV5-5 and TRBJ2-5; D is uncertain. Germline V CDR1 and CDR2: SGHKS, YYEKEE (reference sequence). Deletions cut 3 bases from V and 5 bases from J, with 8 bases between. This CDR3 is built from 12 residues. Here the CDR3 reads CASSSPLETQYF. DNA for the CDR3: TGTGCCAGCAGCTCCCCCTTGGAGACCCAGTACTTC.

The chain joins TRBV7-6 to TRBJ1-4; no reliable D call. Trimming took off 5 bases at V and 3 bases at J, with 13 bases between the two ends. The CDR3 covers 15 residues. Germline V gene data show CDR1 as SGHVS and CDR2 as FNYEAQ. CDR3 in amino acids: CASSQRNLANEKLFF. The CDR3 coding sequence is TGTGCCAGCAGCCAGAGAAACCTCGCTAATGAAAAACTGTTTTTT.

The chain uses TRBV6-9 and TRBJ2-1; D is possibly TRBD2 (6 bases). Per germline, CDR1 MNHGY and CDR2 SVAAGI. V lost 8 bases and J 0 bases, leaving 14 bases between the germline ends. This CDR3 has 15 residues. The chain's CDR3 is CASWPGLPSYNEQFF. The CDR3 DNA reads as TGTGCCAGCTGGCCCGGACTACCCTCCTACAATGAGCAGTTCTTC.

V is TRBV9 and J is TRBJ2-3, with a possible D match to TRBD2 (6 bases). CDR1 SGDLS and CDR2 YYNGEE come from the germline V gene. V lost 2 bases to trimming and J lost 2 bases, with 9 bases between them. The CDR3 consists of 14 residues. CDR3 nucleotide sequence: TGTGCCAGCAGCGTCGGGAGAACCACAGATACGCAGTATTTT. This sequence encodes CASSVGRTTDTQYF.

As for this clone: The same CDR3 also results from other DNA sequences found in this sample. This chain uses TRBV9 with TRBJ2-2; D remains ambiguous. The CDR3 is made up of 13 amino acids. With 0 bases removed from V and 4 bases from J, the gap between germline ends came to 4 bases. Germline CDR1 SGDLS, CDR2 YYNGEE. CDR3 amino acids: CASSVGSTGELFF. The CDR3 coding sequence is TGTGCCAGCAGCGTAGGGAGCACCGGGGAGCTGTTTTTT.

The DNA for the CDR3 is TGTGCCAGCAGCTCGCGGGACGGGCAAGAGACCCAGTACTTC. Protein sequence: CASSSRDGQETQYF. The gene calls are TRBV5-4 and TRBJ2-5, with a weak D call TRBD2 (6 bases). Germline V gene sequence: CDR1 SGHNT, CDR2 YYREEE (reference sequence). This CDR3 region has 14 residues. With 3 bases removed from V and 2 bases from J, the gap between germline ends came to 11 bases.

The V and J genes are TRBV7-7 and TRBJ2-2, with TRBD1 matching 11 bases. The CDR3 extends over 18 amino acids. V lost 1 base and J lost 0; bases outside the gene matches: 4. Germline V CDR1 and CDR2: SSHAT, FNYEAQ (reference sequence). This CDR3 reads CASSLVGQGASNTGELFF. The CDR3 coding sequence is TGTGCCAGCAGCTTAGTCGGACAGGGGGCTTCGAACACCGGGGAGCTGTTTTTT.

This chain joins TRBV4-2 and TRBJ2-1, with D uncertain. Looked up from germline, CDR1 is LGHNA and CDR2 is YNFKEQ. Trimming shortened V by 0 bases and J by 4 bases, and 16 bases separated the two germline ends. CDR3 length equals 17 residues. The CDR3 DNA reads TGTGCCAGCAGCCAAGATGTTTCCTCAGCAGAGTACAATGAGCAGTTCTTC. It encodes CASSQDVSSAEYNEQFF.